This entry features one T cell receptor beta chain sequence. The antigen remains unidentified. The study ran its PCR with 60 Vbeta and 13 Jbeta primers. Measured with immunoSEQ multiplex PCR; TCRdb has only the in-frame clones, and not every one. The sample has roughly 170,000 clones, around 83% seen once. All donors participated as healthy donors of bone marrow. The sample comes from a study of cytomegalovirus exposure and HLA in healthy donors. Study details: In a previous analysis, 117 million unique TCR beta sequences were found from roughly 200 million T cells. A data release that came early held approximately 85 million unique TCRs from HLA-typed donors.

Study-level findings and limits: Presence/absence comparisons presumed near-even sequencing depth among donors.

Germline lookup yields CDR1 MGHDK and CDR2 SYGVNS. V lost 5 bases, J lost 3 bases, and 11 bases stayed unmatched. This CDR3 has 16 amino acids. This chain uses TRBV25-1 with TRBJ2-7, with 9 bases lining up with TRBD2. The sample consisted of PBMCs. The TCR sequence derives from a girl aged 2 to 9 in good health and CMV-seropositive. CDR3 amino acids: CASSPPSSGENYEQYF. The CDR3 coding sequence is TGTGCCAGCAGTCCCCCTTCTAGCGGGGAGAACTACGAGCAGTACTTC.